Below, 29 T cell receptor beta chains from the same sample are listed, as sequenced in a study of a mutant IDH1 vaccine in newly diagnosed glioma. The time point was: baseline, week 1 (first vaccination visit). As to treatment: pre-vaccination baseline after standard-of-care therapy. Clones were read by immunoSEQ multiplex PCR, and TCRdb kept only the in-frame ones, dropping some. The sample contains tens of thousands of clones, around 93% of which appear only once. Sequencing used PBMCs, obtained from a glioma patient treated with radiotherapy, temozolomide or both. These receptors were taken from a man aged 35 to 55 with glioma.

The CDR3 coding sequence is TGTGCCAGCAGTTTCGGAAGCTTGAACACTGAAGCTTTCTTT. Translation gives CASSFGSLNTEAFF. The genes are TRBV27 and TRBJ1-1; D uncertain. This CDR3 has 14 residues. V gave up 3 bases and J gave up 0 bases, with 8 bases separating them. Germline CDR1 reads MNHEY; CDR2 reads SMNVEV (reference sequence).

V and J are TRBV6-1 and TRBJ2-2, with D possibly TRBD2 on 5 matching bases. V lost 2 bases, J lost 0 bases, and 10 bases lay in between. Germline assignment: CDR1 MNHNS and CDR2 SASEGT. This CDR3 has 16 residues. The CDR3 DNA is TGTGCCAGCAGTGAAATCGGAGGAGCGAACACCGGGGAGCTGTTTTTT. Translating it yields CASSEIGGANTGELFF.

The chain couples TRBV11-2 to TRBJ1-1; D not resolved. Trimming removed 4 bases from V and 5 bases from J, with 5 bases in between. The CDR3 contains 11 residues. Germline loops: CDR1 SGHAT, CDR2 FQNNGV. The CDR3 region is CASSYRTEAFF. The CDR3 DNA sequence: TGTGCCAGCAGCTATAGGACTGAAGCTTTCTTT.

The chain combines TRBV19 with TRBJ1-5; D not certain. This CDR3 has 13 residues. Trimming removed 6 bases at V and 2 bases at J, with 8 bases between. Germline lookup yields CDR1 LNHDA and CDR2 SQIVND (reference sequence). The CDR3 loop reads CASSIQRNQPQHF. CDR3 nucleotides: TGTGCCAGTAGCATACAGCGCAATCAGCCCCAGCATTTT.

The genes are TRBV5-1 and TRBJ2-1; 11 positions agree with TRBD2. Germline assignment: CDR1 SGHRS and CDR2 YFSETQ. The CDR3 sequence is 16 residues long. V was pared by 4 bases and J by 3 bases, with 6 bases of the junction left unmatched. CDR3 nucleotides: TGCGCCAGCAGCCCCGGGACTAGCGGAGTCTACAATGAGCAGTTCTTC. Its translation: CASSPGTSGVYNEQFF.

This chain joins TRBV5-1 and TRBJ1-1, with D possibly being TRBD1 (6 bases). The germline V gene has CDR1 SGHRS and CDR2 YFSETQ. The CDR3 spans 13 residues. Trimming took 5 bases from V and 3 from J, leaving 11 bases between them. CDR3 loop: CASRGGLDTEAFF. CDR3 in DNA: TGCGCCAGCAGGGGGGGCCTCGACACTGAAGCTTTCTTT.

J is TRBJ2-5 and V is TRBV30; D is unresolved. From germline, CDR1 is GTSNPN and CDR2 SVGIG (reference sequence). The length of the CDR3 is 14 residues. V was pared by 0 bases and J by 2 bases, with 10 bases between. The CDR3 region has the DNA TGTGCCTGGAGTGTACACGGACCACAAGAGACCCAGTACTTC. Translation: CAWSVHGPQETQYF.

V and J are TRBV20-1 and TRBJ1-2; a possible D gene is TRBD1 (5 bases). This CDR3 spans 10 amino acids. The V end was cut by 6 bases, the J end by 14 bases, with 16 bases between. Germline CDR1 and CDR2: DFQATT and SNEGSKA (reference sequence). CDR3 loop: CSAILTAQTF. The CDR3 bases are TGCAGTGCCATTCTGACAGCCCAAACCTTC.

The CDR3 sequence: CASSKVPKTSTGSSYEQYF. The CDR3 DNA follows: TGTGCCAGCAGCAAAGTCCCAAAAACTTCGACAGGGAGCTCCTACGAGCAGTACTTC. V gene TRBV21-1 combines with J gene TRBJ2-7; the table gives TRBD1 as D, unverified against the DNA. TRBV21-1 is listed as a pseudogene. CDR3 length equals 19 residues.

CDR3 sequence: CASSLDGTRTYEQYF. The CDR3 coding sequence is TGCGCCAGCAGCTTGGATGGGACCCGGACCTACGAGCAGTACTTC. The chain employs TRBV5-1 and TRBJ2-7; D may correspond to TRBD1 or TRBD2 (5 bases each). Trimming took off 0 bases at V and 2 bases at J, with 12 bases between the two ends. CDR3 length: 15 amino acids. Germline values: CDR1 SGHRS, CDR2 YFSETQ.

J is TRBJ2-1 and V is TRBV6-5; 11 bases fit TRBD1. CDR1 is MNHEY, CDR2 SVGAGI, per germline. The CDR3 extends over 15 amino acids. V shed 6 bases and J 7 bases; nucleotides not matched to a gene: 8. CDR3 region: CASRRGQGAGNEQFF. CDR3 DNA: TGTGCCAGCAGACGAGGACAGGGGGCAGGGAATGAGCAGTTCTTC.

V gene TRBV6-1 combines with J gene TRBJ2-3, with TRBD2 as a possible D gene (5 bases). The CDR3 extends over 17 amino acids. CDR1 and CDR2 from the germline V gene are MNHNS and SASEGT. V lost 3 bases to trimming and J lost 4 bases, with 20 bases between them. The CDR3 reads CASSDTLRGAAADTQYF. Here the CDR3 DNA reads TGTGCCAGCAGTGACACTCTACGAGGAGCGGCGGCAGATACGCAGTATTTT.

The rearrangement joins TRBV7-9 to TRBJ1-5, with 7 bases matching TRBD1. With 4 bases clipped from V and 9 bases from J, the junction kept 9 bases outside the gene matches. Germline loops: CDR1 SEHNR, CDR2 FQNEAQ (reference sequence). There are 14 residues in the CDR3. For the CDR3, the DNA is TGTGCCAGCAGCTCTTCGACAGGGTTGGGGCCCCAGCATTTT. Amino acids: CASSSSTGLGPQHF.

The rearrangement links TRBV14 to TRBJ1-2; 8 nucleotides line up with TRBD1. The junction had 4 bases not matched to a gene; V was cut back by 1 base and J by 3 bases. The germline gives CDR1 SGHDN, CDR2 FVKESK. This CDR3 has 15 amino acids. CDR3 in DNA: TGTGCCAGCAGCCAAGCGCGACAGGGGTACTATGGCTACACCTTC. It codes for CASSQARQGYYGYTF.

This clone occurred a few times. V usage is TRBV10-3 and J usage is TRBJ1-5; TRBD1 might be the D (5 bases). The germline V gene encodes CDR1 ENHRY and CDR2 SYGVKD. The CDR3 spans 12 residues. Trimming removed 4 bases from V and 11 bases from J, with 12 bases in between. The CDR3 loop reads CAISGAGSAQHF. CDR3 nucleotides: TGTGCCATCAGTGGAGCAGGGTCCGCCCAGCATTTT.

This sequence joins TRBV6-6 and TRBJ2-3; no clear D gene. The CDR3 spans 15 residues. Germline assignment: CDR1 MNHNY and CDR2 SVGAGI (reference sequence). V lost 6 bases and J lost 0, with 13 bases in between. The CDR3 loop is CASSSVGLSTDTQYF. CDR3 nucleotide sequence: TGTGCCAGCAGCTCTGTGGGGTTAAGCACAGATACGCAGTATTTT.

The chain is built from TRBV7-3 and TRBJ2-7, with D hard to call. Germline V gene data show CDR1 as SGHTA and CDR2 as FQGTGA. V dropped 6 bases and J dropped 1 base, with 13 bases sitting between them. The CDR3 covers 14 residues. CDR3 coding DNA: TGTGCCAGCAGGAAAAAGGGTGGGTCCTACGAGCAGTACTTC. Its translation: CASRKKGGSYEQYF.

In its sample, this clone was seen a few times. This sequence joins TRBV29-1 and TRBJ2-2; D may be TRBD1 or TRBD2 (5 bases each). Germline CDR1 SQVTM, CDR2 ANQGSEA. The CDR3 contains 14 residues. Between the trimmed V and J ends, which lost 6 bases and 2 bases, there was a span of 13 bases. The CDR3 DNA reads as TGCAGCGTCGATGCCGGGACCAACACCGGGGAGCTGTTTTTT. It specifies CSVDAGTNTGELFF.

The gene calls are TRBV4-3 and TRBJ2-1; 10 nucleotides align to TRBD2. Germline-derived CDR1 and CDR2 are LGHNA and YSLEER. The CDR3 spans 16 residues. The V segment lost 0 bases and the J segment 8 bases; nucleotides outside the gene matches: 7. Written as DNA, the CDR3 is TGCGCCAGCAGCCAAGAGGCTAGCGGGGGTGACTATGAGCAGTTCTTC. It is translated as CASSQEASGGDYEQFF.

CDR3 region: CASSVVGDTEAFF. The CDR3 DNA reads TGTGCCAGCAGCGTAGTTGGGGACACTGAAGCTTTCTTT. The V and J genes are TRBV9 and TRBJ1-1; D unclear. The CDR3 runs 13 residues. V lost 0 bases and J lost 3, with 6 bases in between. CDR1 SGDLS and CDR2 YYNGEE come from the germline V gene. The variable domain in full, with the rest retrieved from reference TRBV9 and TRBJ1-1, is DSGVTQTPKHLITATGQRVTLRCSPRSGDLSVYWYQQSLDQGLQFLIQYYNGEERAKGNILERFSAQQFPDLHSELNLSSLELGDSALYFCASSVVGDTEAFFGQGTRLTVV.

The chain links TRBV6-4 to TRBJ2-2; D is unresolved. V lost 3 bases to trimming and J lost 1 base, with 6 bases between them. This CDR3 is 14 amino acids long. Germline loops: CDR1 MRHNA, CDR2 SNTAGT. CDR3 sequence (DNA): TGTGCCAGCAGTGAGCTCCGGAACACCGGGGAGCTGTTTTTT. Its translation is CASSELRNTGELFF.

The chain's CDR3 is CASSPEPLRRESPDTQYF. The CDR3 DNA is TGTGCCAGCTCACCAGAGCCCCTTCGGCGGGAGAGCCCAGATACGCAGTATTTT. The rearrangement links TRBV18 to TRBJ2-3, with 7 positions matching TRBD2. The CDR3 consists of 18 residues. The germline gives CDR1 KGHSH, CDR2 LQKENI. The trim removed 2 bases at V and 4 bases at J, leaving 15 bases unmatched.

The chain combines TRBV30 with TRBJ2-7; perhaps TRBD1 as D (6 bases). V was cut by 7 bases and J by 0 bases, with 10 bases left in between. The CDR3 spans 12 residues. Germline V gene data show CDR1 as GTSNPN and CDR2 as SVGIG (reference sequence). In DNA, the CDR3 is TGTGCCTTCCGGGACAACTCCTACGAGCAGTACTTC. Residues: CAFRDNSYEQYF.

The chain carries TRBV2 and TRBJ2-1, with TRBD2 identical over 9 bases. Germline V gene sequence: CDR1 SNHLY, CDR2 FYNNEI. Trimming took 6 bases from V and 3 from J; bases not matched to a gene: 6. The CDR3 extends over 15 amino acids. The CDR3 is CASRASGTNYNEQFF. The CDR3 DNA reads as TGTGCCAGCAGAGCTAGCGGGACAAACTACAATGAGCAGTTCTTC. Full variable domain (outside the CDR3, taken from reference TRBV2 and TRBJ2-1): EPEVTQTPSHQVTQMGQEVILRCVPISNHLYFYWYRQILGQKVEFLVSFYNNEISEKSEIFDDQFSVERPDGSNFTLKIRSTKLEDSAMYFCASRASGTNYNEQFFGPGTRLTVL.

CDR3 amino acids: CASSPREFTDTQYF. The CDR3, as DNA: TGTGCCAGCAGCCCCCGGGAATTCACAGATACGCAGTATTTT. The chain uses TRBV7-9 and TRBJ2-3; tentatively, D is TRBD2 (5 bases). Germline assignment: CDR1 SEHNR and CDR2 FQNEAQ (reference sequence). V was clipped by 5 bases and J by 2 bases, with 11 bases between them. The CDR3 runs 14 residues. Filled out from reference TRBV7-9 and TRBJ2-3, the complete variable domain reads DTGVSQNPRHKITKRGQNVTFRCDPISEHNRLYWYRQTLGQGPEFLTYFQNEAQLEKSRLLSDRFSAERPKGSFSTLEIQRTEQGDSAMYLCASSPREFTDTQYFGPGTRLTVL.

V usage is TRBV7-9 and J usage is TRBJ2-7; D may match TRBD1 or TRBD2 (5 bases each). V was clipped by 1 base and J by 2 bases, with 9 bases between them. Germline assignment: CDR1 SEHNR and CDR2 FQNEAQ (reference sequence). The CDR3 sequence is 14 residues long. The CDR3 bases are TGTGCCAGCAGCTTAGTAGGGGACCCCTACGAGCAGTACTTC. As protein: CASSLVGDPYEQYF.

The chain couples TRBV7-2 to TRBJ2-4; D remains ambiguous. The CDR3 is 12 amino acids. Trimming cost V 4 bases and J 7 bases, with 8 bases left between them. Looked up from germline, CDR1 is SGHTA and CDR2 is FQGNSA. The CDR3 sequence: CASSSDHNIQYF. The CDR3, as DNA: TGTGCCAGCAGCTCCGACCACAACATTCAGTACTTC.

The chain links TRBV5-1 to TRBJ2-7, with D possibly TRBD2 on 6 matching bases. Germline assignment: CDR1 SGHRS and CDR2 YFSETQ. The CDR3 runs to 15 residues. Trimming took 2 bases from V and 4 from J, leaving 16 bases between them. The CDR3 DNA reads TGCGCCAGCAGCTTTAAGGCGGGGCCCGCTTACGAGCAGTACTTC. The encoded protein is CASSFKAGPAYEQYF.

This clone has a single count. The chain carries TRBV10-3 and TRBJ2-2; tentatively, D is TRBD1 (5 bases). There are 15 residues in the CDR3. Trimming shortened V by 5 bases and J by 7 bases, and 17 bases separated the two germline ends. The V gene's germline CDR1 is ENHRY and CDR2 SYGVKD. CDR3 in amino acids: CAISRPNQGIGELFF. The CDR3 nucleotides read TGTGCCATCAGTAGGCCCAACCAGGGAATCGGGGAGCTGTTTTTT.